This T cell receptor beta chain appears in the sequencing data of a study of CD8 T cells in ankylosing spondylitis. Study-wide results and limits: Within ankylosing spondylitis blood, a TCR beta motif made up of roughly eight highly homologous variants appeared to be characteristic. Clones linked to the disease showed a CD8+ phenotype. They occurred at relatively low frequencies in peripheral blood. Reactive arthritis synovial fluid and blood previously showed some of these motif variants.

V was cut by 5 bases and J by 5 bases, with 21 bases left in between. CDR3 length: 16 residues. In germline, CDR1 is MNHNS, CDR2 SASEGT. From the 5' RACE reads, TCRdb called clonotypes with MiXCR, one entry per CDR3 protein. The data hold hundreds of thousands of distinct CDR3 sequences, with roughly 12% observed a single time. As concerns this clonotype: Its antigen is still unknown.

The sample consisted of blood, either unsorted or a sorted T cell fraction (not recorded which). The chain couples TRBV6-1 to TRBJ1-1; D might be TRBD1 (6 bases). The TCR was taken from a male donor with ankylosing spondylitis. CDR3 sequence (DNA): TGTGCCAGCAGTCGTTATAAAATACAGGGCACTACTGAAGCTTTCTTT. Translating gives CASSRYKIQGTTEAFF.